This passage covers 15 T cell receptor beta chains from one sample sequenced in a study of blood T cell repertoires in COVID-19. Measured with immunoSEQ multiplex PCR; TCRdb has only the in-frame clones, and not every one. The sample gives about 250,000 clones, roughly 80% of which show up once; about 8.1% is in the top ten. Sample: peripheral blood. The receptors shown here come from a man aged 80 or over with acute or convalescent COVID-19.

There are a few counts of this clone. The chain uses TRBV24-1 and TRBJ2-1, with 7 nucleotides matching TRBD1. This CDR3 is built from 12 residues. The junction had 8 bases not matched to a gene; V was cut back by 4 bases and J by 15 bases. CDR1 and CDR2 (germline): KGHDR, SFDVKD. In nucleotides, the CDR3 is TGTGCCACCAGTGACCCCCGGGACAGATCGTTCTTC. Encoded protein: CATSDPRDRSFF.

This chain links TRBV2 with TRBJ1-5; 7 nucleotides agree with TRBD1. From germline, CDR1 is SNHLY and CDR2 FYNNEI. V dropped 4 bases and J dropped 0; count of bases not matched to a gene: 3. The CDR3 covers 15 residues. The CDR3 protein is CASSGQGFSNQPQHF. In DNA, the CDR3 is TGTGCCAGCAGTGGACAGGGCTTTAGCAATCAGCCCCAGCATTTT.

The gene calls are TRBV5-4 and TRBJ2-1; TRBD2 aligns across 10 bases. The length of the CDR3 is 16 residues. J gave up 0 bases and V 1 base, and 1 base lay outside the gene matches. Germline assignment: CDR1 SGHNT and CDR2 YYREEE (reference sequence). The CDR3 protein is CASSLLAGASYNEQFF. In DNA, the CDR3 is TGTGCCAGCAGCTTGCTAGCGGGGGCCTCCTACAATGAGCAGTTCTTC.

This rearrangement joins TRBV24-1 to TRBJ2-1; 7 bases match TRBD2. The CDR3 covers 15 residues. V lost 2 bases to trimming and J lost 5 bases; unmatched junction nucleotides: 5. Germline V lookup: CDR1 KGHDR, CDR2 SFDVKD. CDR3 sequence (DNA): TGTGCCACCAGTGATTGGGGGGGGTCCAACAATGAGCAGTTCTTC. This codes for CATSDWGGSNNEQFF.

A few counts support this clone. The chain links TRBV29-1 to TRBJ1-2, with TRBD1 as a possible D gene (6 bases). CDR1 and CDR2 from the germline V gene are SQVTM and ANQGSEA. The CDR3 consists of 14 residues. V was cut by 7 bases and J by 0 bases, with 15 bases left in between. CDR3 residues: CSAYRDGSNYGYTF. CDR3 bases: TGCAGCGCATACAGGGACGGATCTAACTATGGCTACACCTTC.

This chain links TRBV4-2 with TRBJ2-3; 9 nucleotides align to TRBD1. Germline V gene lookup returns CDR1 LGHNA and CDR2 YNFKEQ. The V gene end was trimmed by 4 bases and the J gene end by 5 bases; junction bases not matched to a gene: 10. The CDR3 length is 16 residues. The CDR3 nucleotides read TGTGCCAGCAGCCCCCTACTTGGACAGGGGAAAGATACGCAGTATTTT. This sequence encodes CASSPLLGQGKDTQYF.

The V and J genes are TRBV19 and TRBJ1-2, with TRBD1 identical over 11 bases. After removal of 3 bases from V and 3 bases from J, the junction contained 3 bases not matched to a gene. This CDR3 region has 15 residues. Germline values: CDR1 LNHDA, CDR2 SQIVND (reference sequence). CDR3 loop: CASSIRGQGDYGYTF. The CDR3 DNA reads TGTGCCAGTAGTATTCGGGGACAGGGGGACTATGGCTACACCTTC.

This chain joins TRBV7-3 and TRBJ2-6; D is unclear. CDR3 length: 16 amino acids. Trimming pared 2 bases from V and 0 bases from J, leaving 8 bases between. Germline CDR1 and CDR2: SGHTA and FQGTGA. CDR3 DNA: TGTGCCAGCAGCTTAGTCGCGAACTCTGGGGCCAACGTCCTGACTTTC. Protein product: CASSLVANSGANVLTF.

The chain combines TRBV18 with TRBJ2-2; 7 bases line up with TRBD1. With 6 bases clipped from V and 0 bases from J, the junction kept 7 bases outside the gene matches. Germline CDR1 is KGHSH and CDR2 is LQKENI. This CDR3 spans 16 amino acids. In nucleotides, the CDR3 is TGTGCCAGCTCTCACGACAGGGTCCCGAACACCGGGGAGCTGTTTTTT. It specifies CASSHDRVPNTGELFF. Filled out from reference TRBV18 and TRBJ2-2, the complete variable domain reads NAGVMQNPRHLVRRRGQEARLRCSPMKGHSHVYWYRQLPEEGLKFMVYLQKENIIDESGMPKERFSAEFPKEGPSILRIQQVVRGDSAAYFCASSHDRVPNTGELFFGEGSRLTVL.

The V and J genes are TRBV10-3 and TRBJ2-5; TRBD1 matches 8 bases. The junction had 5 bases not matched to a gene; V was cut back by 2 bases and J by 12 bases. The CDR3 consists of 12 residues. Germline CDR1 reads ENHRY; CDR2 reads SYGVKD. CDR3 protein: CAISELQGAKYF. As DNA, the CDR3 is TGTGCCATCAGTGAGCTCCAGGGGGCGAAGTACTTC.

This chain uses TRBV18 with TRBJ2-4, with D unresolved. Trimming shortened V by 3 bases and J by 1 base, and 10 bases separated the two germline ends. Germline lookup yields CDR1 KGHSH and CDR2 LQKENI. The CDR3 covers 15 residues. The CDR3 region has the DNA TGTGCCAGCTCACCTCCATACAATGCCAAAAACATTCAGTACTTC. Its protein is CASSPPYNAKNIQYF.

The V gene is TRBV5-6, the J gene TRBJ2-3; 10 nucleotides align to TRBD2. V was clipped by 1 base and J by 1 base; unmatched bases: 9. This CDR3 contains 18 residues. Looked up from germline, CDR1 is SGHDT and CDR2 is YYEEEE. CDR3 DNA sequence: TGTGCCAGCAGCTTGATGACCGGGACTAGCGACCGCACAGATACGCAGTATTTT. Amino acids: CASSLMTGTSDRTDTQYF.

This clone was observed at least ten times. The rearrangement links TRBV28 to TRBJ1-5; possible D gene TRBD1, 6 bases. Germline V gives CDR1 MDHEN, CDR2 SYDVKM. There are 19 residues in the CDR3. Trimming removed 5 bases at V and 5 bases at J, with 28 bases between. In nucleotides, the CDR3 is TGTGCCAGCAGTGTCCCCTCTGTATCCTGGACAGCTCCACATCAGCCCCAGCATTTT. It encodes CASSVPSVSWTAPHQPQHF.

The CDR3 reads CASSSHGTDGYTF. The DNA for the CDR3 is TGTGCCAGCAGCTCTCACGGGACAGATGGCTACACCTTC. The chain carries TRBV7-9 and TRBJ1-2; TRBD1 matches 7 bases. Per the germline V gene, CDR1 is SEHNR and CDR2 is FQNEAQ (reference sequence). V shed 4 bases, J shed 6 bases, and the junction held 5 bases outside the gene matches. The CDR3 totals 13 residues.

Notes on this clone: Other DNA sequences from this sample encode an identical CDR3 as well. V and J are TRBV5-1 and TRBJ2-2; 9 positions match TRBD2. With V trimmed by 4 bases and J by 5 bases, 6 bases remained unmatched. This CDR3 has 15 amino acids. The germline gives CDR1 SGHRS, CDR2 YFSETQ. CDR3 bases: TGCGCCAGCAGCCTGGGACTAGCTGGGACCGGGGAGCTGTTTTTT. This gives the protein CASSLGLAGTGELFF.